The T cell receptor (beta chain) under discussion was sequenced for a study of identical twins. Only healthy Caucasians were enrolled as donors. Findings and limits, study-wide: Insertions were fewer in abundant cord blood beta clonotypes, whereas memory repertoires showed none of this pattern. There was an excess of low generation probability in the out-of-frame alpha sequences that twins shared.

cDNA carried unique molecular identifiers, and a universal primer site was added by template switching. Each CDR3 protein is one row after TCRdb ran MiXCR on the 5' RACE reads. The sample lists 460,000 or so distinct CDR3 sequences; approximately 15% were seen once. The CDR3 extends over 12 amino acids. Germline CDR1 SGHVS, CDR2 FQNEAQ. V was cut by 8 bases and J by 2 bases, with 10 bases left in between. A remark on this clonotype: As yet, its antigen is unknown.

The same sample was also studied in work on yellow fever vaccine responses in identical twins.

The clonotype originates from a woman in her late teens or twenties in good health. Material for sequencing was CD4+ T cells sorted from blood. This sequence joins TRBV7-8 and TRBJ2-7, with D uncertain. CDR3: CASGGSPYEQYF. The CDR3 DNA reads TGTGCCAGCGGTGGCAGCCCCTACGAGCAGTACTTC.